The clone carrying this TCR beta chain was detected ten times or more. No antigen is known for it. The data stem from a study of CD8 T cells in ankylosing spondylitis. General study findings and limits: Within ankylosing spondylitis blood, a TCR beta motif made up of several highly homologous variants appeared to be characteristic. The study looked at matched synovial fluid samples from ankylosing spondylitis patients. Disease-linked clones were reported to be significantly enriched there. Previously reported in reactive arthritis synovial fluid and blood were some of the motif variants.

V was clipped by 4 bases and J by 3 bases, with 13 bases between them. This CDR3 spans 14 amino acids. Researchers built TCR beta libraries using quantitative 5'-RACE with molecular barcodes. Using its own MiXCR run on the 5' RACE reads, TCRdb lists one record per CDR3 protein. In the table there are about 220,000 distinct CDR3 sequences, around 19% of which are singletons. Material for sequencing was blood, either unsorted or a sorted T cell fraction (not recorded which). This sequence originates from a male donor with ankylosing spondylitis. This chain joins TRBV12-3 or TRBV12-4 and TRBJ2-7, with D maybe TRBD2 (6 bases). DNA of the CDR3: TGTGCCAGCAGTTGGGGACTCTTGGGCTACGAGCAGTACTTC. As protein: CASSWGLLGYEQYF.